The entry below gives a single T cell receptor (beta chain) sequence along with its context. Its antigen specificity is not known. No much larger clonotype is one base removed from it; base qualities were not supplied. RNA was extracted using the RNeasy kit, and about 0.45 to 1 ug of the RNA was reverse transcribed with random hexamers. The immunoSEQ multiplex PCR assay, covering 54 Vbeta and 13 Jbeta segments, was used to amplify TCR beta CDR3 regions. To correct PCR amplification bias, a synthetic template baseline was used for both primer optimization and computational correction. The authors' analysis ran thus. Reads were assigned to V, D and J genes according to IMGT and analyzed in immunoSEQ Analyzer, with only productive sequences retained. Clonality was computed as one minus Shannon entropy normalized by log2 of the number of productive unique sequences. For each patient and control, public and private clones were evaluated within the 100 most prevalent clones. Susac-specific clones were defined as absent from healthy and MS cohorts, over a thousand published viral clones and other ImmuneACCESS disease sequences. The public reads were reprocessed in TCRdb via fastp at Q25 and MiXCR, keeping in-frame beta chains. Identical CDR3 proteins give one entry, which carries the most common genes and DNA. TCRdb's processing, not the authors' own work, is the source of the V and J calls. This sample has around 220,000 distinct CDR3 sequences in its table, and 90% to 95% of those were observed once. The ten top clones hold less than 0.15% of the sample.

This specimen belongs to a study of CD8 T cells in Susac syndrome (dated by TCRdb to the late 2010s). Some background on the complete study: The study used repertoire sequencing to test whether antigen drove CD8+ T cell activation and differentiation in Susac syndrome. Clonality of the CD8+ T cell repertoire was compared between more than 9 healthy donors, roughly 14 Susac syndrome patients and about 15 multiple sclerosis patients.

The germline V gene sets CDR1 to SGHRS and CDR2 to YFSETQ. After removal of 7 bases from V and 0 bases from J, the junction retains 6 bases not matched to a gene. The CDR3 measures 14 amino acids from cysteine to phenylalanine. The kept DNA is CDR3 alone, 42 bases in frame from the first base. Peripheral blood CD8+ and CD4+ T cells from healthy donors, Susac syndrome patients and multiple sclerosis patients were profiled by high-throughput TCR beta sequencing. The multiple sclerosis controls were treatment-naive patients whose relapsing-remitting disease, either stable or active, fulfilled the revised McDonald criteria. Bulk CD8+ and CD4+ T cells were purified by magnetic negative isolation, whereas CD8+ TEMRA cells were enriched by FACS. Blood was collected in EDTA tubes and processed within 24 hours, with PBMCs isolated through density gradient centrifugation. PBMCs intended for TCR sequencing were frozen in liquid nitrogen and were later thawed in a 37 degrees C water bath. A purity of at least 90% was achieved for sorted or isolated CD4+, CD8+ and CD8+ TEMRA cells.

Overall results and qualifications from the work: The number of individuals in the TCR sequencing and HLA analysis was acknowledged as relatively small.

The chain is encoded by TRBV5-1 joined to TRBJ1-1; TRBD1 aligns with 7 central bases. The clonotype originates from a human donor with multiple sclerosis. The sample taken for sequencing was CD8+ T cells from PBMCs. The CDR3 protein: CASRQGFMNTEAFF. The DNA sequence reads TGCGCCAGCCGACAGGGATTTATGAACACTGAAGCTTTCTTT.